This T cell receptor (beta chain) was sequenced for a study of OX40 agonist ivuxolimab in advanced cancers. Whole-study context: Ivuxolimab, an antibody acting as an agonist of OX40 (CD134), was used to treat patients.

The study's findings and limits: Blood T cells, both CD4+ and CD8+, expanded clonally by week 6 at 0.1 to 3.0 mg/kg.

Exclusion applied to patients with autoimmune disease history or systemic immunosuppression. Samples were taken at baseline and on day 1 of cycles 4 and 7. On this clone: Its target is unknown.

The repertoire was sequenced with immunoSEQ multiplex PCR; TCRdb's copy has only in-frame clones and lacks some. The sample has more than 50,000 clones; 75% to 80% are singletons. This CDR3 spans 14 amino acids. Trimming removed 0 bases from V and 2 bases from J, with 7 bases in between. Germline CDR1 is ENHRY and CDR2 is SYGVKD. The TCR comes from an adult with an advanced solid tumor such as melanoma, head and neck, liver or kidney cancer. The input for sequencing was CD4+ or CD8+ T cells sorted from blood, taken in a trial of the OX40 agonist ivuxolimab. This sequence joins TRBV10-3 and TRBJ1-2; D may be TRBD1 (5 bases). CDR3 loop: CAISESGGNYGYTF. DNA for the CDR3: TGTGCCATCAGTGAGTCGGGGGGAAACTATGGCTACACCTTC.